A single sample is the source of the 9 T cell receptor beta chains below, sequenced in a study of T cell repertoires in cytomegalovirus infection (dated by TCRdb to the late 2010s). According to the study, the label for this sample's treatment or condition signals: in vitro stimulation with specific CMV peptide epitopes to enrich CMV-specific T cells. These receptors' targets are unknown. TCRdb records Illumina HiSeq 1500 as the sequencer. Using fastp at Q25 and MiXCR, TCRdb reprocessed the public reads and kept productive beta chains. All rows with the same CDR3 protein become a single entry with the most common DNA and genes. Here the sample has about 740,000 distinct CDR3 sequences; 30% to 40% occur a single time. Around a sixth of the sample is in the top ten clones. Sequencing used cultured PBMCs, obtained from culture after CMV antigen stimulation. The origin of the receptors is a human donor in good health (CMV status not recorded). Some clones in this sample may be carry-over from other donors' samples.

A remark on this clonotype: The junction departs from germline at one end; a sequencing error may be responsible. This chain connects TRBV4-1 to TRBJ2-1; possibly TRBD1 for D (5 bases). The CDR3 length is 15 residues. Germline-derived CDR1 and CDR2 are MGHRA and YSYEKL. This CDR3 reads CASSQVWGSYNEQFF. In DNA form, the CDR3 reads TGCGCCAGCAGCCAAGTTTGGGGCTCCTACAACGAGCAGTTCTTC.

In this sample, this clonotype turned up once. A read error may be the cause here, since a much bigger clone is one base away. The gene calls are TRBV7-2 and TRBJ1-1; D is unresolved. Germline V gene lookup returns CDR1 SGHTA and CDR2 FQGNSA. This CDR3 is 12 amino acids long. CDR3 nucleotide sequence: TGTGCCTGCAGCTACGATTGGGCTGAAGCTTTCTTT. Translation gives CACSYDWAEAFF.

V gene TRBV27 combines with J gene TRBJ1-6; 9 nucleotides match TRBD1. The junction had 2 bases not matched to a gene; V was cut back by 0 bases and J by 8 bases. The CDR3 sequence is 15 residues long. Germline-derived CDR1 and CDR2 are MNHEY and SMNVEV (reference sequence). CDR3 protein: CASSLSTGGDSPLHF. DNA of the CDR3: TGTGCCAGCAGTTTATCCACAGGGGGCGATTCACCCCTCCACTTT.

This clonotype was observed a handful of times. The V and J genes are TRBV7-2 and TRBJ2-1; D uncertain. The germline gives CDR1 SGHTA, CDR2 FQGNSA. V was clipped by 5 bases and J by 10 bases, with 9 bases between them. This CDR3 has 11 amino acids. The CDR3 sequence is CASSPRVEQFF. CDR3 sequence (DNA): TGTGCCAGCAGCCCCCGGGTCGAGCAGTTCTTC. The full variable domain, in which reference TRBV7-2 and TRBJ2-1 provide the parts outside the CDR3, is GAGVSQSPSNKVTEKGKDVELRCDPISGHTALYWYRQSLGQGLEFLIYFQGNSAPDKSGLPSDRFSAERTGGSVSTLTIQRTQQEDSAVYLCASSPRVEQFFGPGTRLTVL.

The V call is TRBV10-3, the J call TRBJ2-3; D is unresolved. The V gene's germline CDR1 is ENHRY and CDR2 SYGVKD. V was cut by 6 bases and J by 7 bases, with 11 bases left in between. CDR3 size: 12 residues. CDR3 amino acids: CAIRSTAYTQYF. The CDR3 coding sequence is TGTGCCATCAGGAGTACAGCTTATACGCAGTATTTT.

This chain links TRBV5-6 with TRBJ2-7; D is unclear. This CDR3 has 11 amino acids. The germline gives CDR1 SGHDT, CDR2 YYEEEE. V was trimmed by 0 bases and J by 9 bases, leaving 7 bases between them. In DNA form, the CDR3 reads TGTGCCAGCAGCTTGGGTCAGGTGCAGTACTTC. Its protein product is CASSLGQVQYF.

The J gene is TRBJ2-7, the V gene TRBV12-3 or TRBV12-4; TRBD1 matches 7 bases. The CDR3 is 13 amino acids. With 5 bases clipped from V and 5 bases from J, the junction kept 6 bases outside the gene matches. CDR3 coding DNA: TGTGCCAGCAGTCGCCCTCAGGGGGACGAGCAGTACTTC. Its protein product is CASSRPQGDEQYF.

This clonotype was counted only a few times. This chain uses TRBV7-8 with TRBJ2-3; a weak D match, TRBD2 (6 bases). Germline-derived CDR1 and CDR2 are SGHVS and FQNEAQ. V lost 0 bases and J 0 bases, leaving 10 bases between the germline ends. This CDR3 has 16 residues. The CDR3 nucleotides read TGTGCCAGCAGCTTAGCGCGGGGATCCAGCACAGATACGCAGTATTTT. Amino acid sequence: CASSLARGSSTDTQYF.

This clonotype appeared many times. This CDR3 reads CASSHPFGEQFF. The DNA for the CDR3 is TGTGCCAGCAGTCACCCCTTTGGGGAGCAGTTCTTC. The V gene is TRBV7-2, the J gene TRBJ2-1; no clear D gene. The CDR3 covers 12 residues. CDR1 and CDR2 from the germline V gene are SGHTA and FQGNSA. The V end lost 6 bases, the J end lost 10 bases, and 13 bases lay between the germline ends.